One sample yielded the 9 T cell receptor beta chains listed below, sequenced in a study of cytomegalovirus exposure and HLA in healthy donors. PCR involved 60 Vbeta and 13 Jbeta primers. Sequencing was performed with immunoSEQ multiplex PCR; in TCRdb, only in-frame clones are kept and a portion is missing. The top ten clones hold 2.4% of a sample with about 78,000 clones, roughly 80% of them seen once. Material: PBMCs. The receptors stem from a woman between 45 and 60 years old in good health and CMV-seronegative.

This sequence joins TRBV28 and TRBJ1-5, with D hard to call. The CDR3 totals 13 residues. V was clipped by 6 bases and J by 8 bases, with 14 bases between them. In germline, CDR1 is MDHEN, CDR2 SYDVKM. In DNA, the CDR3 is TGTGCCAGCAGGACACCTTCTATGGAGCCCCAGCATTTT. Amino acids: CASRTPSMEPQHF.

This chain joins TRBV11-3 and TRBJ1-1, with a weak D call TRBD1 (5 bases). The CDR3 has 13 amino acids. Germline loops: CDR1 SGHNT, CDR2 YENEEA. Trimming removed 5 bases from V and 7 bases from J, with 14 bases in between. CDR3 nucleotide sequence: TGTGCCAGCAGCGAGTTCACGCAGGGTGAAGCTTTCTTT. Translated, it gives CASSEFTQGEAFF.

The V gene is TRBV15, the J gene TRBJ2-1; TRBD2 agrees at 13 bases. Germline assignment: CDR1 LNHNV and CDR2 YYDKDF (reference sequence). Trimming removed 0 bases from V and 8 bases from J; junction bases left unmatched: 10. The length of the CDR3 is 18 residues. CDR3 nucleotide sequence: TGTGCCACCAGCAGAGATACACGACTAGCGGGAGGATCGGATGAGCAGTTCTTC. It codes for CATSRDTRLAGGSDEQFF.

This clone was observed a single time. The DNA of the CDR3 is TGTGCCAGCAGTGATGGGCAGTTTAGCACAGATACGCAGTATTTT. It codes for CASSDGQFSTDTQYF. This chain links TRBV2 with TRBJ2-3; D uncertain. Trimming took off 3 bases at V and 0 bases at J, with 10 bases between the two ends. Per germline, CDR1 SNHLY and CDR2 FYNNEI. CDR3 length: 15 amino acids.

The rearrangement links TRBV7-9 to TRBJ1-5; 7 bases agree with TRBD1. V gave up 5 bases and J gave up 7 bases; unmatched junction bases: 8. This CDR3 comprises 14 residues. Germline V lookup: CDR1 SEHNR, CDR2 FQNEAQ (reference sequence). CDR3 nucleotides: TGTGCCAGCAGCATAGACAGGGAAGAGCAGCCCCAGCATTTT. This sequence encodes CASSIDREEQPQHF.

J is TRBJ1-1 and V is TRBV19; TRBD1 matches at 8 bases. Trimming cost V 5 bases and J 5 bases; bases outside gene matches: 7. The CDR3 has 14 residues. CDR1 is LNHDA and CDR2 is SQIVND in the germline V gene (reference sequence). DNA of the CDR3: TGTGCCAGTAGTCCTGGACAGGGAAGGACTGAAGCTTTCTTT. Its protein product is CASSPGQGRTEAFF.

V usage is TRBV27 and J usage is TRBJ1-1; D gene ambiguous. V was shortened by 5 bases and J by 4 bases, with 8 bases between the two germline ends. The CDR3 is 12 residues long. Germline V gene data show CDR1 as MNHEY and CDR2 as SMNVEV (reference sequence). CDR3 protein: CASSVGGTEAFF. The CDR3 nucleotides are TGTGCCAGCAGTGTAGGAGGCACTGAAGCTTTCTTT.

The V call is TRBV6-1, the J call TRBJ2-3; D remains ambiguous. CDR3 length equals 16 residues. V was clipped by 2 bases and J by 2 bases, with 14 bases between them. In germline, CDR1 is MNHNS, CDR2 SASEGT. CDR3 coding DNA: TGTGCCAGCAGTGAAAATGTGGTCGGAGACACAGATACGCAGTATTTT. It translates to CASSENVVGDTDTQYF.

The genes are TRBV10-3 and TRBJ1-1, with 8 bases matching TRBD1. The CDR3 sequence is 14 residues long. V was clipped by 6 bases and J by 0 bases; unmatched bases: 3. CDR1 and CDR2 from the germline V gene are ENHRY and SYGVKD. The CDR3 region has the DNA TGTGCCATCAGCCGGACAGGGATGAACACTGAAGCTTTCTTT. Translating it yields CAISRTGMNTEAFF.